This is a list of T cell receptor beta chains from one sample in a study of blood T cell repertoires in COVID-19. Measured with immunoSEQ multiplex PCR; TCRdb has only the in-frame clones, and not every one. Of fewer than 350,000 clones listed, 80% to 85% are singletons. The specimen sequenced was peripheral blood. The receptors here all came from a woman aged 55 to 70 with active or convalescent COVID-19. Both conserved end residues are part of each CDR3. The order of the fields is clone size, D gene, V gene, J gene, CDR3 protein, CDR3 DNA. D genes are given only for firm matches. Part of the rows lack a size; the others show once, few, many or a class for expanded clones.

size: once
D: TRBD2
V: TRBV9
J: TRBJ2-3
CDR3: CASQETSGPAFATQYF
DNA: TGTGCCAGCCAGGAGACTAGCGGACCCGCGTTTGCTACGCAGTATTTT

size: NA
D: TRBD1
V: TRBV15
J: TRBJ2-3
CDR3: CATSGTGFGTDTQYF
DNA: TGTGCCACCAGCGGGACAGGGTTTGGGACAGATACGCAGTATTTT

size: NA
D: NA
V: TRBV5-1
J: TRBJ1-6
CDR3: CASSLADSPLHF
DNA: TGCGCCAGCAGCTTGGCCGATTCACCCCTCCACTTT

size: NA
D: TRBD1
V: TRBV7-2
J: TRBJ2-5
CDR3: CASNPTGGSAGETQYF
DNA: TGTGCCAGCAACCCTACAGGGGGATCGGCCGGAGAGACCCAGTACTTC

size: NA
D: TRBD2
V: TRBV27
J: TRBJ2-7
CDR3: CASSLSPSGGSFNEQYF
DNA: TGTGCCAGCAGTTTATCCCCTAGCGGGGGCTCTTTCAACGAGCAGTACTTC

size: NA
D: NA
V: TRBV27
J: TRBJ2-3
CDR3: CASSGPDTQYF
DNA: TGTGCCAGCAGTGGGCCCGATACGCAGTATTTT

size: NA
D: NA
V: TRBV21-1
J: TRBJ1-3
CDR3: CASSKARDRGGGNTIYF
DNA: TGTGCCAGCAGCAAAGCGAGGGACAGGGGAGGAGGAAACACCATATATTTT

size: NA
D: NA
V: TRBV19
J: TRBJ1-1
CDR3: CASSILGNTEAFF
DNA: TGTGCCAGTAGTATTCTAGGGAACACTGAAGCTTTCTTT

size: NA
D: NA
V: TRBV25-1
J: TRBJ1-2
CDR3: CASSAGGVNYGYTF
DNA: TGTGCCAGCAGTGCCGGTGGTGTAAACTATGGCTACACCTTC

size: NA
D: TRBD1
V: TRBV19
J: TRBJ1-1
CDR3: CASRPLGQGGTEAFF
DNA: TGTGCCAGTAGACCTCTGGGACAGGGAGGTACTGAAGCTTTCTTT

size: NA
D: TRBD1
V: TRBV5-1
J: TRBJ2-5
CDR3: CASSLAGQAETQYF
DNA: TGCGCCAGCAGCTTGGCGGGACAGGCGGAGACCCAGTACTTC

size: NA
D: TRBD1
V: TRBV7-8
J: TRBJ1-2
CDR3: CASSTGTGEHGYTF
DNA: TGTGCCAGCAGCACAGGGACAGGCGAGCACGGCTACACCTTC

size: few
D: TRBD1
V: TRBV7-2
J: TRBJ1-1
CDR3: CASSLQTGGNTEAFF
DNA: TGTGCCAGCAGCCTACAGACAGGGGGCAACACTGAAGCTTTCTTT

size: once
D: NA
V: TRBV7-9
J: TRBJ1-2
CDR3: CASLRGQRLNYGYTF
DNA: TGTGCCAGCCTACGTGGACAACGACTTAACTATGGCTACACCTTC

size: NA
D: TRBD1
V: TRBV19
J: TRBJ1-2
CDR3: CASMRDRGRIGYTF
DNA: TGTGCCAGTATGCGGGACAGGGGCCGAATTGGCTACACCTTC

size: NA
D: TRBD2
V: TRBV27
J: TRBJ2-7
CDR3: CASSLSGGNYEQYF
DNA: TGTGCCAGCAGTTTATCGGGGGGGAACTACGAGCAGTACTTC

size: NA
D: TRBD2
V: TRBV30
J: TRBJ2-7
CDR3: CAWSPGLAGVPEQYF
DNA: TGTGCCTGGAGTCCCGGACTAGCGGGGGTTCCCGAGCAGTACTTC

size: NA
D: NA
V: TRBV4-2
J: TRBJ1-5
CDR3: CASSPQTVSYSNQPQHF
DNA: TGTGCCAGCAGCCCTCAGACAGTTTCCTATAGCAATCAGCCCCAGCATTTT

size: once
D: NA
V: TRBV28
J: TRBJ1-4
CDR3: CASSLKWGRDEKLFF
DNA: TGTGCCAGCAGTTTAAAATGGGGGAGGGATGAAAAACTGTTTTTT

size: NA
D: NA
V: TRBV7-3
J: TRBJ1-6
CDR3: CASSRQVLNSPLHF
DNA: TGTGCCAGCAGCAGACAGGTGCTGAATTCACCCCTCCACTTT

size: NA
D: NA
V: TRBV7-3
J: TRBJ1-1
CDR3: CASSLGGAGSLFF
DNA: TGTGCCAGCAGCTTGGGGGGAGCAGGGTCCCTTTTCTTT

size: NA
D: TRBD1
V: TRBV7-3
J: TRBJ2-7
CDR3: CASSLSRDSYEQYF
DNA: TGTGCCAGCAGCCTAAGTAGGGACAGCTACGAGCAGTACTTC

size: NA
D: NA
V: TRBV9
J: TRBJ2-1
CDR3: CASSVPSSNEQFF
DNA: TGTGCCAGCAGCGTTCCTAGCAGCAATGAGCAGTTCTTC

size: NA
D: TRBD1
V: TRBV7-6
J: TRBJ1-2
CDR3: CASSSRDRASSYGYTF
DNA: TGTGCCAGCAGCTCCCGGGACAGGGCATCGAGCTATGGCTACACCTTC

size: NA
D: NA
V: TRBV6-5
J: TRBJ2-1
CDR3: CASTTRGFYNEQFF
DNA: TGTGCCAGCACTACCCGGGGGTTCTACAATGAGCAGTTCTTC

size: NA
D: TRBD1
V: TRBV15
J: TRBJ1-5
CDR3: CATSRDSRDQPQHF
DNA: TGTGCCACCAGCCGGGACAGTCGGGACCAGCCCCAGCATTTT

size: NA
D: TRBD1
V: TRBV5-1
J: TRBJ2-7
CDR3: CASRPDRGGYEQYF
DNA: TGCGCCAGCAGACCGGACAGGGGGGGCTACGAGCAGTACTTC

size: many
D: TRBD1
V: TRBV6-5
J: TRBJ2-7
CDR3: CAAGTEGTYEQYF
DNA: TGTGCCGCCGGGACAGAGGGAACCTACGAGCAGTACTTC

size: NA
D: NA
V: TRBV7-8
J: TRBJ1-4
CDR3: CASSLSPHYARAEKLFF
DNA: TGTGCCAGCAGCTTATCACCCCATTACGCCCGAGCTGAAAAACTGTTTTTT

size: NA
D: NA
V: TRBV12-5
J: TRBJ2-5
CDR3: CASGSTLGYQETQYF
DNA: TGTGCTAGTGGCTCAACCCTCGGGTACCAAGAGACCCAGTACTTC